The 26 T cell receptor beta chains presented below share a single source sample, sequenced in a study of human T cells and chemical hapten exposure. Time point meaning: patch test 1, 2 weeks after DPC sensitization. Stated treatment: therapeutic diphenylcyclopropenone sensitization with weekly scalp DPC. TCRdb re-analysed the RACE reads in MiXCR, keeping a single row per CDR3 protein. The sample gives 75,000 to 90,000 distinct CDR3 sequences, about a tenth of which show up once; about 1.3% is in the top ten. The material sequenced was whole blood, taken in connection with sensitization to the hapten diphenylcyclopropenone (DPC). These TCRs come from a woman aged 50 to 65 with alopecia areata. Some clones in this sample may be carry-over from other donors' samples.

This clonotype was seen many times. This chain links TRBV28 with TRBJ2-5, with 7 bases that match TRBD1. The germline CDR1 and CDR2 sequences are MDHEN and SYDVKM. The CDR3 has 15 amino acids. V was pared by 7 bases and J by 5 bases, with 13 bases of the junction left unmatched. DNA for the CDR3: TGTGCCAGCAAGGAACCCGGACAGGCGAGTGAGACCCAGTACTTC. Translation gives CASKEPGQASETQYF.

The chain recombines TRBV7-6 with TRBJ1-1; maybe TRBD1 (5 bases). Deletions cut 5 bases from V and 2 bases from J, with 12 bases between. The CDR3 is 14 residues long. From germline, CDR1 is SGHVS and CDR2 FNYEAQ. CDR3 region: CASSEGIHNTEAFF. The CDR3, as DNA: TGTGCCAGCAGCGAGGGGATTCACAACACTGAAGCTTTCTTT.

V is TRBV4-1 and J is TRBJ2-5; D gene uncertain. V was cut by 1 base and J by 3 bases, with 12 bases left in between. Germline assignment: CDR1 MGHRA and CDR2 YSYEKL. The CDR3 length is 15 residues. The CDR3 DNA is TGCGCCAGCAGCCAAGGGTTTAAAGGCGAAGAGACCCAGTACTTC. Translated: CASSQGFKGEETQYF.

The chain combines TRBV6-6 with TRBJ2-3; D unresolved. With 0 bases removed from V and 10 bases from J, the gap between germline ends came to 11 bases. The CDR3 covers 13 residues. Germline V gene data show CDR1 as MNHNY and CDR2 as SVGAGI (reference sequence). This CDR3 reads CASSYSQPTSQYF. The DNA of the CDR3 is TGTGCCAGCAGTTACTCCCAGCCGACGTCGCAGTATTTT.

This clonotype was recorded many times. The V gene is TRBV28, the J gene TRBJ1-1, with D tentatively TRBD1 (5 bases). The CDR3 extends over 15 amino acids. The V gene's germline CDR1 is MDHEN and CDR2 SYDVKM. Trimming cost V 5 bases and J 5 bases, with 18 bases left between them. The CDR3 nucleotides are TGTGCCAGCAGTCCTGGGGGGTGGAGCATGACTGAAGCTTTCTTT. Translating gives CASSPGGWSMTEAFF.

This rearrangement joins TRBV3-1 to TRBJ2-3; 7 bases agree with TRBD2. The CDR3 consists of 15 residues. V was pared by 1 base and J by 4 bases, with 5 bases of the junction left unmatched. Germline CDR1 LGHDT, CDR2 YNNKEL (reference sequence). The CDR3 spells CASSQGLAGADTQYF. For the CDR3, the DNA is TGTGCCAGCAGCCAAGGACTAGCTGGCGCAGATACGCAGTATTTT.

CDR3 nucleotides: TGCGCCAGGGGAGGGATCACAGATACGCAGTATTTT. Its translation is CARGGITDTQYF. The rearrangement uses TRBV10-1 and TRBJ2-3; 7 nucleotides line up with TRBD2. Germline-derived CDR1 and CDR2 are WNHNN and SYGVQD (reference sequence). The V segment lost 9 bases and the J segment 2 bases; nucleotides outside the gene matches: 2. The CDR3 totals 12 residues.

In nucleotides, the CDR3 is TGCGCCAGCAGCTTGGGGGCGGGCTGGTATGAGCAGTTCTTC. This sequence encodes CASSLGAGWYEQFF. V usage is TRBV5-1 and J usage is TRBJ2-1; weak D call: TRBD2 (5 bases). The CDR3 totals 14 residues. Trimming took off 0 bases at V and 8 bases at J, with 12 bases between the two ends. The germline gives CDR1 SGHRS, CDR2 YFSETQ. Together with reference TRBV5-1 and TRBJ2-1, the CDR3 gives the full variable domain: KAGVTQTPRYLIKTRGQQVTLSCSPISGHRSVSWYQQTPGQGLQFLFEYFSETQRNKGNFPGRFSGRQFSNSRSEMNVSTLELGDSALYLCASSLGAGWYEQFFGPGTRLTVL.

V is TRBV11-3 and J is TRBJ2-7; unclear D gene. Between the trimmed V and J ends, which lost 2 bases and 5 bases, there was a span of 7 bases. This CDR3 region has 12 residues. Germline V gives CDR1 SGHNT, CDR2 YENEEA. The CDR3 region has the DNA TGTGCCAGCAGCTTAAGTACCCACGAGCAGTACTTC. Translation gives CASSLSTHEQYF. Based on the CDR3 plus reference TRBV11-3 and TRBJ2-7, the full variable domain is EAGVVQSPRYKIIEKKQPVAFWCNPISGHNTLYWYLQNLGQGPELLIRYENEEAVDDSQLPKDRFSAERLKGVDSTLKIQPAELGDSAVYLCASSLSTHEQYFGPGTRLTVT.

The chain links TRBV20-1 to TRBJ2-7; 7 bases align to TRBD2. Germline assignment: CDR1 DFQATT and CDR2 SNEGSKA (reference sequence). V shed 3 bases, J shed 3 bases, and the junction held 5 bases outside the gene matches. The CDR3 runs to 13 residues. In DNA form, the CDR3 reads TGCAGTGCTAGTTGGGGGGGGAGCTACGAGCAGTACTTC. This sequence encodes CSASWGGSYEQYF.

This clonotype showed up just a few times. The V call is TRBV12-5, the J call TRBJ2-1; no clear D gene. CDR1 is LGHNT and CDR2 is FRNRAP in the germline V gene. This CDR3 has 13 residues. The V end was cut by 2 bases, the J end by 12 bases, with 14 bases between. The CDR3 protein is CASGLPTPVGQFF. Written as DNA, the CDR3 is TGTGCTAGTGGTTTGCCCACCCCCGTGGGGCAGTTCTTC.

This clonotype was seen ten or more times. The chain links TRBV3-1 to TRBJ1-2; TRBD1 aligns across 7 bases. Trimming at V came to 4 bases and at J to 7 bases, leaving 6 bases not matched to a gene. Per the germline V gene, CDR1 is LGHDT and CDR2 is YNNKEL (reference sequence). There are 13 residues in the CDR3. CDR3 DNA: TGTGCCAGCAGCCTTTCAGGGGGAGCTGGCTACACCTTC. It encodes CASSLSGGAGYTF.

This clonotype was detected a few times. V is TRBV29-1 and J is TRBJ1-2, with D unclear. Germline V lookup: CDR1 SQVTM, CDR2 ANQGSEA. The CDR3 is 12 amino acids. The V and J ends lost 6 bases and 3 bases respectively, with 11 bases between them. The CDR3 region has the DNA TGCAGCGTCGGAAACATCGACTATGGCTACACCTTC. It codes for CSVGNIDYGYTF.

The chain employs TRBV7-6 and TRBJ1-1, with D tentatively TRBD1 (6 bases). V was clipped by 4 bases and J by 4 bases, with 10 bases between them. CDR1 is SGHVS, CDR2 FNYEAQ, per germline. This CDR3 has 13 residues. CDR3 sequence (DNA): TGTGCCAGCAGCTCACAGGGAACCACTGAAGCTTTCTTT. Protein product: CASSSQGTTEAFF.

The rearrangement joins TRBV24-1 to TRBJ1-1; possibly TRBD1 for D (5 bases). The CDR3 covers 14 residues. CDR1 is KGHDR, CDR2 SFDVKD, per germline. Trimming left V 3 bases short and J 5 bases short, with 12 bases between. The chain's CDR3 is CATSDRGIGTEAFF. The CDR3 region has the DNA TGTGCCACCAGTGATCGGGGGATTGGAACTGAAGCTTTCTTT.

This clonotype occurred a few times. The chain combines TRBV20-1 with TRBJ2-7, with D tentatively TRBD2 (7 bases). Trimming shortened V by 1 base and J by 8 bases, and 12 bases separated the two germline ends. In germline, CDR1 is DFQATT, CDR2 SNEGSKA (reference sequence). This CDR3 is 12 amino acids long. This CDR3 is CSARVPGGKQYF. CDR3 DNA sequence: TGCAGTGCTAGAGTCCCGGGGGGCAAGCAGTACTTC.

The chain joins TRBV5-1 to TRBJ1-1, with D tentatively TRBD1 (5 bases). Germline CDR1 SGHRS, CDR2 YFSETQ. The length of the CDR3 is 12 residues. Trimming removed 2 bases at V and 11 bases at J, with 13 bases between. The CDR3 nucleotides are TGCGCCAGCAGCTTAACGGGGGGTCGCGCTTTCTTT. Amino acids: CASSLTGGRAFF.

This clonotype has a handful of counts. The chain carries TRBV20-1 and TRBJ2-4; perhaps TRBD2 as D (6 bases). The CDR3 length is 12 residues. The V gene's germline CDR1 is DFQATT and CDR2 SNEGSKA (reference sequence). V was trimmed by 0 bases and J by 8 bases, leaving 8 bases between them. CDR3 sequence reads: CSARDWGDIQYF. CDR3 nucleotide sequence: TGCAGTGCTAGAGATTGGGGGGACATTCAGTACTTC.

A few counts support this clonotype. V gene TRBV20-1 combines with J gene TRBJ2-3; 10 nucleotides agree with TRBD2. CDR1 is DFQATT and CDR2 is SNEGSKA in the germline V gene (reference sequence). After removal of 5 bases from V and 1 base from J, the junction contained 6 bases not matched to a gene. The CDR3 runs 15 residues. The CDR3 here is CSAPSSGSGTDTQYF. The CDR3 coding sequence is TGCAGTGCTCCCTCTAGCGGGAGTGGCACAGATACGCAGTATTTT.

This clonotype was counted a few times. The chain uses TRBV6-2 or TRBV6-3 and TRBJ2-7; possible D gene TRBD2, 6 bases. Germline values: CDR1 MNHEY, CDR2 SVGEGT. V lost 6 bases, J lost 3 bases, and 9 bases lay in between. This CDR3 contains 12 residues. CDR3 protein: CASRAGSYEQYF. For the CDR3, the DNA is TGTGCCAGCAGAGCCGGGAGCTACGAGCAGTACTTC.

The sample holds one count of this clonotype. The genes are TRBV5-5 and TRBJ2-5; D remains ambiguous. CDR1 and CDR2 (germline): SGHKS, YYEKEE (reference sequence). CDR3 length: 14 amino acids. Trimming took 0 bases from V and 0 from J, leaving 6 bases between them. This CDR3 is CASSLGAYQETQYF. The CDR3 bases are TGTGCCAGCAGCTTGGGGGCGTACCAAGAGACCCAGTACTTC.

The rearrangement links TRBV11-2 to TRBJ2-7, with TRBD1 matching 8 bases. This CDR3 contains 15 residues. V gave up 3 bases and J gave up 0 bases; unmatched junction bases: 4. Germline V gene data show CDR1 as SGHAT and CDR2 as FQNNGV. CDR3 coding DNA: TGTGCCAGCAGCTTCCCGGGACAGGACTCCTACGAGCAGTACTTC. This encodes CASSFPGQDSYEQYF.

This clonotype was counted only a few times. V and J are TRBV6-1 and TRBJ1-4; TRBD1 agrees at 7 bases. V lost 8 bases, J lost 4 bases, and 10 bases stayed unmatched. CDR1 and CDR2 from the germline V gene are MNHNS and SASEGT. The CDR3 sequence is 15 residues long. The CDR3 region is CASVGQPNVNEKLFF. DNA of the CDR3: TGTGCCAGCGTGGGACAGCCAAATGTTAATGAAAAACTGTTTTTT.

This clonotype turned up a few times. V and J are TRBV19 and TRBJ1-5; 7 bases are shared with TRBD1. CDR1 is LNHDA, CDR2 SQIVND, per germline (reference sequence). V lost 6 bases and J lost 3; bases outside the gene matches: 8. CDR3 length: 15 residues. Here the CDR3 reads CASSDTGVFNQPQHF. CDR3 DNA: TGTGCCAGTAGCGATACAGGGGTCTTCAATCAGCCCCAGCATTTT.

This clonotype showed up just a few times. The chain is built from TRBV6-6 and TRBJ2-3; TRBD2 matches 10 bases. The CDR3 loop spans 17 amino acids. The junction had 11 bases not matched to a gene; V was cut back by 4 bases and J by 4 bases. The V gene's germline CDR1 is MNHNY and CDR2 SVGAGI (reference sequence). The CDR3 sequence is CASSLTASGSLADTQYF. The CDR3 DNA follows: TGTGCCAGCAGTTTGACGGCTAGCGGGAGCCTGGCAGATACGCAGTATTTT.

V is TRBV27 and J is TRBJ2-3; D uncertain. Trimming pared 4 bases from V and 3 bases from J, leaving 5 bases between. The CDR3 spans 12 residues. From germline, CDR1 is MNHEY and CDR2 SMNVEV (reference sequence). CDR3 sequence reads: CASSYGTDTQYF. DNA for the CDR3: TGTGCCAGCAGTTATGGAACAGATACGCAGTATTTT.